This T cell receptor beta chain appears in the sequencing data of a study of blood T cell repertoires in COVID-19. Germline V gene data show CDR1 as KGHSH and CDR2 as LQKENI. CDR3 size: 17 residues. V was shortened by 5 bases and J by 4 bases, with 23 bases between the two germline ends. The method was immunoSEQ multiplex PCR; TCRdb's version includes in-frame clones alone and lacks a portion of them. The data contain some 180,000 clones, about four fifths of them singletons. The chain employs TRBV18 and TRBJ2-5, with D possibly being TRBD2 (6 bases). Sequenced material: PBMCs or T cells enriched from blood (not recorded which). The sequence was collected from a woman aged 30 to 39 who had been exposed to COVID-19. The CDR3 loop reads CASSDRAGTPAGETQYF. The CDR3 DNA sequence: TGTGCCAGCTCAGATCGAGCGGGCACACCCGCAGGAGAGACCCAGTACTTC.